The 18 T cell receptor beta chains below were found in one sample sequenced in a study of CD8 T cells in Susac syndrome. It was with random hexamers that about 0.45 to 1 ug RNA was reverse transcribed. MiXCR, applied by TCRdb to the immunoSEQ multiplex PCR reads, yields one record per CDR3 protein. The sample records under 350,000 distinct CDR3 sequences, about 91% being singletons. Sequences were obtained from CD4+ T cells from PBMCs. These receptors originate from a human donor with multiple sclerosis.

The rearrangement joins TRBV20-1 to TRBJ1-1; D is uncertain. V gave up 6 bases and J gave up 3 bases, with 11 bases separating them. The CDR3 is 12 amino acids. Germline CDR1 reads DFQATT; CDR2 reads SNEGSKA (reference sequence). As DNA, the CDR3 is TGCAGTGCACCGCCCGGGGACACTGAAGCTTTCTTT. Translating it yields CSAPPGDTEAFF.

The chain joins TRBV12-3 or TRBV12-4 to TRBJ2-5; no firm D call. V was pared by 3 bases and J by 2 bases, with 7 bases between. The CDR3 spans 13 residues. CDR3 region: CASSFAAQETQYF. The CDR3 DNA is TGTGCCAGCAGTTTTGCTGCGCAAGAGACCCAGTACTTC.

The chain joins TRBV5-1 to TRBJ2-1; D remains ambiguous. The CDR3 is made up of 14 amino acids. V was cut by 1 base and J by 2 bases, with 7 bases left in between. The germline V gene has CDR1 SGHRS and CDR2 YFSETQ. CDR3 protein: CASSLLTAYNEQFF. The CDR3 DNA reads as TGCGCCAGCAGCTTGTTAACAGCCTACAATGAGCAGTTCTTC.

A few counts support this clonotype. The genes are TRBV6-5 and TRBJ1-2, with 9 positions matching TRBD1. The germline V gene has CDR1 MNHEY and CDR2 SVGAGI. Germline trimming cut 6 bases from V and 7 bases from J; bases unmatched to any gene: 12. This CDR3 has 15 amino acids. CDR3 loop: CASRPSSGTGSGYTF. Here the CDR3 DNA reads TGTGCCAGCAGACCTTCCTCCGGGACAGGGAGTGGCTACACCTTC.

The chain employs TRBV30 and TRBJ2-6; D call uncertain. From germline, CDR1 is GTSNPN and CDR2 SVGIG (reference sequence). Trimming pared 4 bases from V and 1 base from J, leaving 14 bases between. The length of the CDR3 is 16 residues. DNA of the CDR3: TGTGCCTGGAACCCAGTACTCTCATCTGGGGCCAACGTCCTGACTTTC. Translating it yields CAWNPVLSSGANVLTF.

The chain recombines TRBV7-6 with TRBJ2-3; D possibly corresponds to TRBD2 (6 bases). Trimming removed 5 bases from V and 0 bases from J, with 15 bases in between. CDR1 and CDR2 (germline): SGHVS, FNYEAQ. The CDR3 sequence is 16 residues long. In DNA, the CDR3 is TGTGCCAGCAGCCTCACCGGGACTGCTAGCACAGATACGCAGTATTTT. Its translation is CASSLTGTASTDTQYF.

This clonotype was picked up a small number of times. The chain couples TRBV20-1 to TRBJ2-3; TRBD1 matches 9 bases. Per the germline V gene, CDR1 is DFQATT and CDR2 is SNEGSKA (reference sequence). The CDR3 is 13 amino acids. The ends lost 3 bases at V and 3 bases at J; junction bases unmatched: 1. The CDR3 nucleotides read TGCAGTGCTAGTGGGACAGGGACAGATACGCAGTATTTT. Residues: CSASGTGTDTQYF.

The chain has TRBV29-1 and TRBJ2-7; 7 positions agree with TRBD2. Trimming took 2 bases from V and 10 from J; bases not matched to a gene: 11. Germline CDR1 and CDR2: SQVTM and ANQGSEA. This CDR3 is built from 13 residues. The CDR3 DNA reads as TGCAGCGTTGAATACGGGCGGGAGCGGGAACAGTACTTC. As protein: CSVEYGREREQYF.

This clonotype appeared once. The chain recombines TRBV20-1 with TRBJ2-5; TRBD1 matches 8 bases. V lost 0 bases to trimming and J lost 1 base; unmatched junction nucleotides: 7. The CDR3 is 16 residues long. Germline loops: CDR1 DFQATT, CDR2 SNEGSKA (reference sequence). The CDR3 sequence: CSARESTGVRQETQYF. The DNA for the CDR3 is TGCAGTGCTAGAGAGTCGACAGGGGTCCGCCAAGAGACCCAGTACTTC.

This clonotype was observed a few times. CDR3 region: CASSQLGAGGRAGELFF. The DNA for the CDR3 is TGTGCCAGCAGCCAACTTGGGGCCGGGGGTCGGGCCGGGGAGCTGTTTTTT. The V gene is TRBV3-1, the J gene TRBJ2-2, with D maybe TRBD2 (6 bases). Trimming removed 2 bases at V and 6 bases at J, with 19 bases between. CDR1 LGHDT and CDR2 YNNKEL come from the germline V gene (reference sequence). CDR3 length: 17 amino acids.

CDR3 sequence: CAISESINYGYTF. The CDR3 DNA sequence: TGTGCCATCAGTGAGAGTATTAACTATGGCTACACCTTC. J is TRBJ1-2 and V is TRBV10-3, with D unresolved. V was clipped by 2 bases and J by 1 base, with 5 bases between them. Germline-derived CDR1 and CDR2 are ENHRY and SYGVKD. The CDR3 has 13 residues.

The chain has TRBV7-9 and TRBJ2-5; 7 bases agree with TRBD2. The CDR3 is made up of 14 amino acids. The V gene's germline CDR1 is SEHNR and CDR2 FQNEAQ (reference sequence). Losses at the gene ends were 3 bases for V and 4 bases for J; bases not matched to a gene: 5. For the CDR3, the DNA is TGTGCCAGCAGCTTCGGCGGGAGCAGAGAGACCCAGTACTTC. Its protein product is CASSFGGSRETQYF.

CDR3 loop: CASSQVGVQGIAGYTF. The CDR3 DNA follows: TGTGCCAGCAGCCAAGTAGGGGTACAGGGGATCGCTGGCTACACCTTC. The V call is TRBV4-2, the J call TRBJ1-2; 7 bases fit TRBD1. The CDR3 is 16 residues long. V lost 1 base and J lost 7; bases outside the gene matches: 12. Germline V gene sequence: CDR1 LGHNA, CDR2 YNFKEQ.

This chain links TRBV20-1 with TRBJ2-5; 15 bases agree with TRBD2. Germline CDR1 DFQATT, CDR2 SNEGSKA (reference sequence). This CDR3 contains 17 residues. Trimming at V came to 3 bases and at J to 5 bases, leaving 10 bases not matched to a gene. The CDR3 region has the DNA TGCAGTGCTAGCTCCGGACTAGCGGGAGGGCCTCGGGAGACCCAGTACTTC. Its protein product is CSASSGLAGGPRETQYF.

The chain recombines TRBV6-2 or TRBV6-3 with TRBJ1-1; D not certain. The CDR3 sequence is 15 residues long. Trimming stripped 4 bases from V and 0 bases from J, with 12 bases between. CDR1 and CDR2 from the germline V gene are MNHEY and SVGEGT. The chain's CDR3 is CASSFRELMNTEAFF. In DNA form, the CDR3 reads TGTGCCAGCAGTTTTAGGGAGCTAATGAACACTGAAGCTTTCTTT.

The chain carries TRBV5-1 and TRBJ2-2, with 8 bases matching TRBD2. CDR3 length: 16 amino acids. The germline V gene has CDR1 SGHRS and CDR2 YFSETQ. V was clipped by 3 bases and J by 0 bases; unmatched bases: 4. The CDR3 DNA is TGCGCCAGCAGCTCCACTAGCGGAACGAACACCGGGGAGCTGTTTTTT. This codes for CASSSTSGTNTGELFF.

The J gene is TRBJ2-1, the V gene TRBV12-3 or TRBV12-4, with D possibly TRBD2 on 7 matching bases. The CDR3 loop spans 14 amino acids. Trimming removed 8 bases from V and 4 bases from J, with 15 bases in between. CDR3 region: CASAGGREYNEQFF. DNA of the CDR3: TGTGCCAGCGCCGGGGGGCGGGAGTACAATGAGCAGTTCTTC.

The rearrangement uses TRBV4-3 and TRBJ2-2; 8 positions match TRBD2. Germline values: CDR1 LGHNA, CDR2 YSLEER. J was trimmed by 8 bases and V by 1 base; bases with no gene match: 12. The CDR3 has 17 residues. CDR3 sequence (DNA): TGCGCCAGCAGCCAAGGCTCGTCCGGACTAGCCTTAGGGGAGCTGTTTTTT. Its protein product is CASSQGSSGLALGELFF.